These 4 T cell receptor beta chains came from one sample sequenced in a study of cytomegalovirus exposure and HLA in healthy donors (dated by TCRdb to about 2017). Library preparation was by the immunoSEQ multiplex PCR assay. A mixture of 60 forward primers for TCR Vbeta segments and 13 reverse primers for TCR Jbeta segments was used in the multiplex PCR. TCRdb took over this immuneACCESS table, retaining in-frame rearrangements with V and J assigned. Such tables are incomplete; in checked studies, under half of the missing clones stem from an unresolved V gene, and the remainder is unexplained. Here the sample has approximately 100,000 clones; around 64% occur a single time. Under 4% of the sample is taken by the ten largest. The sample consisted of PBMCs. These receptor sequences come from a man in his 60s in good health and CMV-seronegative.

The V call is TRBV6-8, the J call TRBJ2-5; D might be TRBD1 (6 bases). CDR1 is MNHGY, CDR2 SAAAGT, per germline. Between the trimmed V and J ends, which lost 4 bases and 3 bases, there was a span of 15 bases. The CDR3 is 15 residues long. The CDR3 DNA follows: TGTGCCAGCAGTTGCAGGGGTAACACAAAAGAGACCCAGTACTTC. Protein sequence: CASSCRGNTKETQYF.

This clone was picked up a small number of times. V gene TRBV5-6 combines with J gene TRBJ1-1; D is possibly TRBD1 (5 bases). The germline V and J ends were trimmed by 3 bases and 5 bases, with 11 bases remaining between them. Germline V gene data show CDR1 as SGHDT and CDR2 as YYEEEE. The CDR3 runs 13 residues. The CDR3 nucleotides are TGTGCCAGCAGCTGGGGGGGGAGAACTGAAGCTTTCTTT. Protein product: CASSWGGRTEAFF.

V and J are TRBV19 and TRBJ2-7; D uncertain. Germline V CDR1 and CDR2: LNHDA, SQIVND (reference sequence). Trimming left V 7 bases short and J 2 bases short, with 15 bases between. This CDR3 is built from 14 residues. CDR3 DNA sequence: TGTGCCAGTAAAAACTCCCTAGGCCCCTACGAGCAGTACTTC. It encodes CASKNSLGPYEQYF.

The chain uses TRBV6-4 and TRBJ1-2, with D hard to call. Per germline, CDR1 MRHNA and CDR2 SNTAGT. The CDR3 has 13 amino acids. Trimming removed 2 bases at V and 5 bases at J, with 9 bases between. The CDR3 loop reads CASSDSSGYGYTF. The CDR3 DNA is TGTGCCAGCAGTGACAGTTCCGGGTATGGCTACACCTTC.